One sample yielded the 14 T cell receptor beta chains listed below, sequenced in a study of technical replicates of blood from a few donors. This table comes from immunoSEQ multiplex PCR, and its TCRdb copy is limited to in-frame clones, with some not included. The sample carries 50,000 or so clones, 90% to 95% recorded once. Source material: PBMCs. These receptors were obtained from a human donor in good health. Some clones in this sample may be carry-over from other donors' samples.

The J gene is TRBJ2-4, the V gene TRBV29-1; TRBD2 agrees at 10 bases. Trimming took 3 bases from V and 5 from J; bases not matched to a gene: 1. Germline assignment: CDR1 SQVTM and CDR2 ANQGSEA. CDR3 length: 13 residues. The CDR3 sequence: CSVDGLAENIQYF. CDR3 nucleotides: TGCAGCGTTGATGGACTAGCGGAAAACATTCAGTACTTC.

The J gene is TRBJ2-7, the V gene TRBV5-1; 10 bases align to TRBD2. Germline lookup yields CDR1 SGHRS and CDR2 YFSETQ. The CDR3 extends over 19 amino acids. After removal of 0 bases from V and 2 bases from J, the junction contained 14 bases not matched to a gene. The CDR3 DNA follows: TGCGCCAGCAGCTTGGACGAAACCTCCGGGACTAGCGTTCCCTACGAGCAGTACTTC. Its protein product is CASSLDETSGTSVPYEQYF.

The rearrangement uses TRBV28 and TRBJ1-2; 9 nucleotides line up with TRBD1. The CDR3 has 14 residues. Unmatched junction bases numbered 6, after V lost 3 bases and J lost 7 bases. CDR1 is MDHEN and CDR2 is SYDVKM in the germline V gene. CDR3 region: CASSFTGQGLGYTF. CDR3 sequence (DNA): TGTGCCAGCAGTTTTACGGGACAGGGTCTTGGCTACACCTTC.

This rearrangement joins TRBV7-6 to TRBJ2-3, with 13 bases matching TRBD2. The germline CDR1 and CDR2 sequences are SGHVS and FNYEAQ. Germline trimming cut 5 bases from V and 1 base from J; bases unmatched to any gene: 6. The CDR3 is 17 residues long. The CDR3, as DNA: TGTGCCAGCAGCCCTCACGGACTAGCGGGGGGCACAGATACGCAGTATTTT. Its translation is CASSPHGLAGGTDTQYF.

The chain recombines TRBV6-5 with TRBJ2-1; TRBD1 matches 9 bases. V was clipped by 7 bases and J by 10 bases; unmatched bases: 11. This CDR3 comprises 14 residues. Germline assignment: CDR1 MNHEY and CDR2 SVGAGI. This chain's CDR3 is CASNAGQGIWEQFF. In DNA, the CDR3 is TGTGCCAGCAACGCGGGACAGGGAATTTGGGAGCAGTTCTTC.

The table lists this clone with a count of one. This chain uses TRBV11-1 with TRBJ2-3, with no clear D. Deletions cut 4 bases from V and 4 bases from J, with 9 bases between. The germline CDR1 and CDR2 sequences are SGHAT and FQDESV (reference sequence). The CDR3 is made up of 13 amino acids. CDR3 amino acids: CASSSPSADTQYF. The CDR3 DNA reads TGTGCCAGCAGCTCCCCCTCTGCAGATACGCAGTATTTT.

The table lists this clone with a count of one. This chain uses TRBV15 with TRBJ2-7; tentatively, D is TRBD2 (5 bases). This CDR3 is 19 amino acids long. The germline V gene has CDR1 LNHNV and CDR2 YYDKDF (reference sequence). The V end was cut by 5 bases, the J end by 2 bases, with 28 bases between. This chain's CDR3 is CATSARTRLFPILTYEQYF. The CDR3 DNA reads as TGTGCCACCAGCGCCCGGACTCGTCTATTTCCGATCCTTACCTACGAGCAGTACTTC.

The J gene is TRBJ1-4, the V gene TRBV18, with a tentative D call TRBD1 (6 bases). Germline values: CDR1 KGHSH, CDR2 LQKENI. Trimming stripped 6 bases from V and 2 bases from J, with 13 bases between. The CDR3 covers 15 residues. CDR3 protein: CASSAQGATNEKLFF. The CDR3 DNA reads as TGTGCCAGCTCGGCACAGGGCGCGACTAATGAAAAACTGTTTTTT. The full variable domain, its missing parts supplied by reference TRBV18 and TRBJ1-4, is NAGVMQNPRHLVRRRGQEARLRCSPMKGHSHVYWYRQLPEEGLKFMVYLQKENIIDESGMPKERFSAEFPKEGPSILRIQQVVRGDSAAYFCASSAQGATNEKLFFGSGTQLSVL.

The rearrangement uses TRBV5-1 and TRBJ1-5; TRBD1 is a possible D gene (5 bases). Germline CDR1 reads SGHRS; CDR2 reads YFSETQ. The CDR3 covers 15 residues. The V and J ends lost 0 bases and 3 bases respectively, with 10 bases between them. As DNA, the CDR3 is TGCGCCAGCAGCTTGGATGCAGGGCCCAATCAGCCCCAGCATTTT. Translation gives CASSLDAGPNQPQHF.

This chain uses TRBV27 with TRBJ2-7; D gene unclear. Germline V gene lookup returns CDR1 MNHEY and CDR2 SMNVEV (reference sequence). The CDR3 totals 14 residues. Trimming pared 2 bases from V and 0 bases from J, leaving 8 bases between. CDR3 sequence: CASSLQAYSYEQYF. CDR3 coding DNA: TGTGCCAGCAGTTTACAGGCTTACTCCTACGAGCAGTACTTC.

CDR3 coding DNA: TGTGCCAGCAGCTTGGATAGAGCCGTTTCTGGAAACACCATATATTTT. Amino acids: CASSLDRAVSGNTIYF. The chain couples TRBV5-6 to TRBJ1-3; D unclear. The CDR3 consists of 16 residues. Germline CDR1 reads SGHDT; CDR2 reads YYEEEE. V was clipped by 0 bases and J by 1 base, with 11 bases between them.

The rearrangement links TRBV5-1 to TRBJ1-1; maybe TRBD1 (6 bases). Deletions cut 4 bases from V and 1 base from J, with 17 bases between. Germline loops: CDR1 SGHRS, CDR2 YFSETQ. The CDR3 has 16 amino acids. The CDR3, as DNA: TGCGCCAGCAGCCCCAATACAATACAGGGGAACACTGAAGCTTTCTTT. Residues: CASSPNTIQGNTEAFF.

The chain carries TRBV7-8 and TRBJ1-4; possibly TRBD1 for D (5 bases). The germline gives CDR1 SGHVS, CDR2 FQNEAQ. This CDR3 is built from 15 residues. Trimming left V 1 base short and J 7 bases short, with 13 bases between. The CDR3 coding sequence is TGTGCCAGCAGCTTAGTCCTGGGGCTGGGTGAAAAACTGTTTTTT. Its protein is CASSLVLGLGEKLFF.

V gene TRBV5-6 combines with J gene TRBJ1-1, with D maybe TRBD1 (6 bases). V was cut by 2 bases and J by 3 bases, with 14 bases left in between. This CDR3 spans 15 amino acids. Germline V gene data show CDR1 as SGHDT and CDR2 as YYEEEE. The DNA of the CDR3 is TGTGCCAGCAGCTTTAACTCCGGGACATACACTGAAGCTTTCTTT. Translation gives CASSFNSGTYTEAFF. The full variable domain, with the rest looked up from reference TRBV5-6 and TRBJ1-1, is DAGVTQSPTHLIKTRGQQVTLRCSPKSGHDTVSWYQQALGQGPQFIFQYYEEEERQRGNFPDRFSGHQFPNYSSELNVNALLLGDSALYLCASSFNSGTYTEAFFGQGTRLTVV.